Sequencing of this T cell receptor (beta chain) was carried out in a study of blood T cell repertoires in COVID-19. Using immunoSEQ multiplex PCR, the repertoire was profiled, and TCRdb retains in-frame clones only, with some absent. In the table there are hundreds of thousands of clones, 85% to 90% of which are singletons. After removal of 8 bases from V and 4 bases from J, the junction contained 8 bases not matched to a gene. CDR3 length: 13 residues. Germline CDR1 reads SNHLY; CDR2 reads FYNNEI. Specimen: PBMCs or T cells enriched from blood (not recorded which). The clonotype was recovered from a man aged 25 to 40 who had recovered from COVID-19. The chain employs TRBV2 and TRBJ2-7, with 7 positions matching TRBD2. CDR3 amino acids: CASGPGRGYEQYF. The CDR3 nucleotides are TGTGCCAGCGGACCGGGGCGGGGGTACGAGCAGTACTTC.